A single sample gave rise to the 2 T cell receptor beta chains below, sequenced in a study of identical twins. TCRdb ran MiXCR on the 5' RACE reads and lists one entry per CDR3 protein. The sample includes 420,000 or so distinct CDR3 sequences, around 18% of them seen just once. What was sequenced was naive T cells sorted from blood. Source of these receptors: a man between 45 and 60 years old in good health.

V usage is TRBV4-3 and J usage is TRBJ2-6; D remains unclear. There are 15 residues in the CDR3. Per germline, CDR1 LGHNA and CDR2 YSLEER. Trimming pared 0 bases from V and 4 bases from J, leaving 7 bases between. Here the CDR3 DNA reads TGCGCCAGCAGCCAAGAAGTGAGGGGGGCCAACGTCCTGACTTTC. It specifies CASSQEVRGANVLTF.

There are many counts of this clonotype. The junction and the germline gene differ at one end; a read error may be behind it. This rearrangement joins TRBV5-1 to TRBJ2-7; unclear D gene. CDR3 length equals 14 residues. Germline V gene sequence: CDR1 SGHRS, CDR2 YFSETQ. The CDR3 DNA sequence: TGTGCCAGCAGTTTAGAGCCTAGCTCCTACGAGCAGTACTTC. The encoded protein is CASSLEPSSYEQYF.